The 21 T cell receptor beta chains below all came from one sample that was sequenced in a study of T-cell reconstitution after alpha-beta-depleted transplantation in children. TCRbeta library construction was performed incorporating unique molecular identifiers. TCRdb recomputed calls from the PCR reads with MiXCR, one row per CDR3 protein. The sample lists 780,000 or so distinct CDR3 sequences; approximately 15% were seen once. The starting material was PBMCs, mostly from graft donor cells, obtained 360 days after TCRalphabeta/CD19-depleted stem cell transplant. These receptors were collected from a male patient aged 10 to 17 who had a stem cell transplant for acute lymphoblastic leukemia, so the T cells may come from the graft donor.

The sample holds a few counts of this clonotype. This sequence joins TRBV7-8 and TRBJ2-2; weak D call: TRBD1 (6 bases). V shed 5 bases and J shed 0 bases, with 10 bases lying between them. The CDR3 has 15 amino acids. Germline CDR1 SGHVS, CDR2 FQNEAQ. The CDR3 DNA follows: TGTGCCAGCAGCGGGACAAACTCGAACACCGGGGAGCTGTTTTTT. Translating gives CASSGTNSNTGELFF.

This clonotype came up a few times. Here the CDR3 reads CAISLDRDTEAFF. The CDR3 DNA follows: TGTGCCATCAGCCTCGACAGGGACACTGAAGCTTTCTTT. The chain carries TRBV10-3 and TRBJ1-1; TRBD1 aligns across 7 bases. This CDR3 region has 13 residues. Germline-derived CDR1 and CDR2 are ENHRY and SYGVKD. Trimming removed 6 bases from V and 3 bases from J; junction bases left unmatched: 4.

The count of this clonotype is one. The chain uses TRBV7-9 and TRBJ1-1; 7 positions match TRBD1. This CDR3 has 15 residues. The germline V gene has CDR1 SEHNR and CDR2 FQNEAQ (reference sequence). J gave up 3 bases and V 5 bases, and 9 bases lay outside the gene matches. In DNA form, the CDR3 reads TGTGCCAGCAGCCCTACTACAGGGGTTTACACTGAAGCTTTCTTT. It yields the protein CASSPTTGVYTEAFF.

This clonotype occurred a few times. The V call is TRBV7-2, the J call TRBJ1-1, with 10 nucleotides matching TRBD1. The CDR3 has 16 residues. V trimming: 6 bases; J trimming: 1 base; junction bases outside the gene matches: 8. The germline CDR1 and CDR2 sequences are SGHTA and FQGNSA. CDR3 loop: CASRLFGQGGNTEAFF. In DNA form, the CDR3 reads TGTGCCAGCAGGCTTTTTGGACAGGGGGGGAACACTGAAGCTTTCTTT.

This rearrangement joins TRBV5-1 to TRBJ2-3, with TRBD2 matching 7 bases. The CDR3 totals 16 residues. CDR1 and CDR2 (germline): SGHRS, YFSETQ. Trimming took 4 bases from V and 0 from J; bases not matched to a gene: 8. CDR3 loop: CASSPWAGESTDTQYF. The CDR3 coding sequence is TGCGCCAGCAGCCCGTGGGCGGGAGAGAGCACAGATACGCAGTATTTT.

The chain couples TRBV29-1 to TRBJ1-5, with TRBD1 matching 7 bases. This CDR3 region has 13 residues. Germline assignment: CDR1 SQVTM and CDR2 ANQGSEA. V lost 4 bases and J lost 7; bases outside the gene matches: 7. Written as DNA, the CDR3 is TGCAGCGTTGGTGACAGGGCTTCCCAGCCCCAGCATTTT. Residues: CSVGDRASQPQHF. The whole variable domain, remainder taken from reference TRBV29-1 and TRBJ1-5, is SAVISQKPSRDICQRGTSLTIQCQVDSQVTMMFWYRQQPGQSLTLIATANQGSEATYESGFVIDKFPISRPNLTFSTLTVSNMSPEDSSIYLCSVGDRASQPQHFGDGTRLSIL.

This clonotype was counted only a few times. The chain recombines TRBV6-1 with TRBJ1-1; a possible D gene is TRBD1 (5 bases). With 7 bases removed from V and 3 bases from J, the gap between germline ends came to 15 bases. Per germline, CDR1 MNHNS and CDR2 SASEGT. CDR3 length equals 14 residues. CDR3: CASMIRQGDTEAFF. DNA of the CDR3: TGTGCCAGCATGATACGGCAGGGTGACACTGAAGCTTTCTTT.

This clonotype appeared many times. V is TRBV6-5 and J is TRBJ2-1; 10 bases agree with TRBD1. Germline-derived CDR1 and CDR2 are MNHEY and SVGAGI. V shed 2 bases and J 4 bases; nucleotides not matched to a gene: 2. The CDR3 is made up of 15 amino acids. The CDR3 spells CASSYRTGGYNEQFF. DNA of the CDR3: TGTGCCAGCAGTTACCGGACAGGGGGGTACAATGAGCAGTTCTTC.

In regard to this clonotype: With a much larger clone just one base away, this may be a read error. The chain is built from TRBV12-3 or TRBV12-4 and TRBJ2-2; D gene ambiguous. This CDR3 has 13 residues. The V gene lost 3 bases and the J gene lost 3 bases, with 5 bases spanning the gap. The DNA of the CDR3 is TGTGCCAGCAGTTTCACCTACACCGGGGAGCTGTTTTTT. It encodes CASSFTYTGELFF.

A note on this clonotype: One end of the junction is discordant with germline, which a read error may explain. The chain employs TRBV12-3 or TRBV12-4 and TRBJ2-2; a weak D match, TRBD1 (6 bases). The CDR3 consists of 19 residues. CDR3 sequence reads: CASCLRWDKGLTNTGELFF. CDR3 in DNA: TGTGCCAGCTGTTTAAGGTGGGACAAGGGTCTCACGAACACCGGGGAGCTGTTTTTT.

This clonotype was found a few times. In DNA form, the CDR3 reads TGTGCCAGCAGCTTAGAGGGACTAGGGAACAATGAGCAGTTCTTC. Translating gives CASSLEGLGNNEQFF. V usage is TRBV7-2 and J usage is TRBJ2-1, with 8 bases aligning to TRBD2. V dropped 1 base and J dropped 5; count of bases not matched to a gene: 4. The CDR3 covers 15 residues. Germline lookup yields CDR1 SGHTA and CDR2 FQGNSA.

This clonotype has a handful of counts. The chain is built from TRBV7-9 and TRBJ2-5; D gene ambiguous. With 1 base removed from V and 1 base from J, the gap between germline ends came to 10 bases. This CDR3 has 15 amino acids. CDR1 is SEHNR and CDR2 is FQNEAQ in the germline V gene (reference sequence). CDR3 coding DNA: TGTGCCAGCAGCTTAGAAGTACGTGTCCAAGAGACCCAGTACTTC. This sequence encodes CASSLEVRVQETQYF.

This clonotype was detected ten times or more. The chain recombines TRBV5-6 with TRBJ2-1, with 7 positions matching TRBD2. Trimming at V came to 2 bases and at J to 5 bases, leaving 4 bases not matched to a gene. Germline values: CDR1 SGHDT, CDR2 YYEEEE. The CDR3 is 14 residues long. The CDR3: CASSFRLADNEQFF. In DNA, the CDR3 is TGTGCCAGCAGCTTCCGGCTAGCGGACAATGAGCAGTTCTTC.

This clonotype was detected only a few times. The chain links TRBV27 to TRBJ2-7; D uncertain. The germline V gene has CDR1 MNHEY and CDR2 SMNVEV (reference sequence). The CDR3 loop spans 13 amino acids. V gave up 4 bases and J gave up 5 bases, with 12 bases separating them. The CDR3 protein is CASSYNGLNEQYF. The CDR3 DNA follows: TGTGCCAGCAGTTACAATGGTCTAAACGAGCAGTACTTC.

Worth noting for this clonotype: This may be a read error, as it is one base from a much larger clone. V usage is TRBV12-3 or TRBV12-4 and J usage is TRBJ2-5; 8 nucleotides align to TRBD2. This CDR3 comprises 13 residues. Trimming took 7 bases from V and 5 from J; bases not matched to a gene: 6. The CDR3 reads CASKRAGEETQYF. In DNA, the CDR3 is TGTGCCAGCAAGAGAGCGGGAGAGGAGACCCAGTACTTC.

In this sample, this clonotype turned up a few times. CDR3: CASSLLAVFLNEQFF. Written as DNA, the CDR3 is TGCGCCAGCAGCTTACTAGCGGTTTTTTTGAATGAGCAGTTCTTC. The chain links TRBV5-1 to TRBJ2-1, with TRBD2 identical over 8 bases. Germline loops: CDR1 SGHRS, CDR2 YFSETQ. The CDR3 covers 15 residues. V was pared by 2 bases and J by 7 bases, with 8 bases of the junction left unmatched.

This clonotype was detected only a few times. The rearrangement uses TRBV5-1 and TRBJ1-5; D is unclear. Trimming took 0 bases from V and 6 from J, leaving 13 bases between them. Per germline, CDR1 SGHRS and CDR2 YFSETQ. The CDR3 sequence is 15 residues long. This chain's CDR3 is CASSLGPVSGQPQHF. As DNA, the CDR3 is TGCGCCAGCAGCTTGGGGCCCGTGAGCGGTCAGCCCCAGCATTTT.

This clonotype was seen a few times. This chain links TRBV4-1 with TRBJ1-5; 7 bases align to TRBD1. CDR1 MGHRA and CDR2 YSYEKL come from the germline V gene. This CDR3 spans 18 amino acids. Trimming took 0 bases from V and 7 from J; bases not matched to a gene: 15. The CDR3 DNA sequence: TGCGCCAGCAGCCAAGATGGAGGACGTCCCGGGACAGTGCAGCCCCAGCATTTT. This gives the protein CASSQDGGRPGTVQPQHF.

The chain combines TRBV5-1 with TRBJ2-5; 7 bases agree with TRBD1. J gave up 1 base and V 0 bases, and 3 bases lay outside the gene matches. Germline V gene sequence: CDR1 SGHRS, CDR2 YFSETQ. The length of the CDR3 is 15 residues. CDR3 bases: TGCGCCAGCAGCTTGGTAGGGACAGCCCAAGAGACCCAGTACTTC. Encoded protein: CASSLVGTAQETQYF.

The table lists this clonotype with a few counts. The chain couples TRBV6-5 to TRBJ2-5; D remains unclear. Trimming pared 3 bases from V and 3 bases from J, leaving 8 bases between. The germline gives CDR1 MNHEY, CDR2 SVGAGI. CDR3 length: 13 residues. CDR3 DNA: TGTGCCAGCAGTTATGTTCTAAAAGAGACCCAGTACTTC. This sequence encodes CASSYVLKETQYF.

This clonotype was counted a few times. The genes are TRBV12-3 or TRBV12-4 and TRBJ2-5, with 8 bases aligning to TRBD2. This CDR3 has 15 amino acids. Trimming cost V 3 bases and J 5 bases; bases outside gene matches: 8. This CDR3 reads CASSLGGGRRETQYF. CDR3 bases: TGTGCCAGCAGTTTGGGCGGCGGGAGGAGGGAGACCCAGTACTTC.